This TCR beta chain was retrieved from a study of blood T cell repertoires in COVID-19. Trimming cost V 3 bases and J 7 bases, with 13 bases left between them. The CDR3 loop spans 14 amino acids. In germline, CDR1 is LGHDT, CDR2 YNNKEL (reference sequence). Clones were read by immunoSEQ multiplex PCR, and TCRdb kept only the in-frame ones, dropping some. This sample carries 180,000 or so clones, around 89% of them seen once, and the ten largest clones take roughly 0.77%. The sequence was obtained from a woman aged 18 to 35 who had recovered from COVID-19. Material: PBMCs or T cells enriched from blood (not recorded which). The V gene is TRBV3-1 (or the pseudogene TRBV3-2), the J gene TRBJ2-1; maybe TRBD2 (6 bases). CDR3 sequence (DNA): TGTGCCAGCAGCCATAAAGGAGGGAGAAATGAGCAGTTCTTC. It specifies CASSHKGGRNEQFF.